Here is one T cell receptor (beta chain) with its context. The antigen remains undetermined. The PCR was carried out with 60 Vbeta primers and 13 Jbeta primers. Sequenced by immunoSEQ multiplex PCR; TCRdb stores in-frame clones only, minus some. The sample lists 160,000 or so clones; about 72% were seen once. These data belong to a study of cytomegalovirus exposure and HLA in healthy donors. Study summary: From HLA-typed donors, an early data release held some 80 million unique TCRs. Of a few hundred genotyped donors, roughly 81% grouped in the Caucasian-associated ancestry cluster.

Overall study findings and caveats: Solely CMV serostatus was available to characterize immune exposure.

Trimming removed 5 bases from V and 9 bases from J; junction bases left unmatched: 14. The CDR3 has 17 amino acids. Germline lookup yields CDR1 SGHTA and CDR2 FQGNSA. The sequencing input was PBMCs. This chain uses TRBV7-2 with TRBJ2-1; 12 nucleotides line up with TRBD2. The receptor was isolated from a male donor in good health and CMV-seronegative. This CDR3 reads CASSPHLAGGPSGEQFF. The CDR3 DNA sequence: TGTGCCAGCAGCCCACACCTAGCGGGGGGGCCTTCGGGTGAGCAGTTCTTC.